The 22 T cell receptor beta chains listed next were all sequenced from one sample in a study of graft-versus-host responses after intestinal transplantation. TCRdb keeps only in-frame clones here, not all; method: immunoSEQ multiplex PCR. The table has roughly 99,000 clones, around 86% seen once. The input for sequencing was PBMCs, taken 255 days after intestinal transplant. The receptors stem from a human patient who received an intestinal transplant, so some T cells may come from the graft donor.

The chain recombines TRBV15 with TRBJ2-5; D is uncertain. The V gene's germline CDR1 is LNHNV and CDR2 YYDKDF (reference sequence). V was clipped by 1 base and J by 3 bases, with 6 bases between them. This CDR3 has 13 residues. The CDR3 coding sequence is TGTGCCACCAGCAGAGTCGATGAAGAGACCCAGTACTTC. Protein: CATSRVDEETQYF.

The chain carries TRBV5-6 and TRBJ2-3; D is perhaps TRBD2 (6 bases). The CDR3 is 15 amino acids. Germline-derived CDR1 and CDR2 are SGHDT and YYEEEE. The V end lost 1 base, the J end lost 8 bases, and 17 bases lay between the germline ends. CDR3 coding DNA: TGTGCCAGCAGCTTGTTGACGGGGGAACGAGGTACGCAGTATTTT. This translates into CASSLLTGERGTQYF.

This chain uses TRBV27 with TRBJ2-6; D remains ambiguous. The CDR3 is 18 amino acids. CDR1 is MNHEY and CDR2 is SMNVEV in the germline V gene (reference sequence). The germline V and J ends were trimmed by 2 bases and 0 bases, with 14 bases remaining between them. The CDR3 here is CASSLKSGRISGANVLTF. The DNA of the CDR3 is TGTGCCAGCAGTTTAAAGTCCGGACGGATCTCTGGGGCCAACGTCCTGACTTTC.

This clone occurred once. The CDR3 bases are TGTGCCAGCAGTTACTCAAAGTTGAGAGGATGCTATGGCTACACCTTC. Amino acid sequence: CASSYSKLRGCYGYTF. The chain employs TRBV6-5 and TRBJ1-2; D remains unclear. The CDR3 sequence is 16 residues long. Germline loops: CDR1 MNHEY, CDR2 SVGAGI. The germline V and J ends were trimmed by 0 bases and 4 bases, with 15 bases remaining between them.

J is TRBJ1-2 and V is TRBV14, with D possibly TRBD1 on 5 matching bases. Germline V lookup: CDR1 SGHDN, CDR2 FVKESK. The CDR3 runs 15 residues. Trimming removed 3 bases from V and 4 bases from J, with 15 bases in between. CDR3 DNA sequence: TGTGCCAGCAGCCAGTCGGGGGTCGGGCGCTATGGCTACACCTTC. Translating it yields CASSQSGVGRYGYTF.

The V call is TRBV7-9, the J call TRBJ2-1; 7 bases match TRBD2. Germline V lookup: CDR1 SEHNR, CDR2 FQNEAQ (reference sequence). The CDR3 is 15 residues long. Trimming took 1 base from V and 5 from J; bases not matched to a gene: 5. CDR3 coding DNA: TGTGCCAGCAGCTTAGTGCGGGGGAAAAACAATGAGCAGTTCTTC. It translates to CASSLVRGKNNEQFF.

The gene calls are TRBV5-1 and TRBJ1-1; 7 bases are a match to TRBD1. The V gene end was trimmed by 3 bases and the J gene end by 1 base; junction bases not matched to a gene: 3. Germline CDR1 reads SGHRS; CDR2 reads YFSETQ. The CDR3 is made up of 14 amino acids. The CDR3 protein is CASSWDSRNTEAFF. DNA for the CDR3: TGCGCCAGCAGCTGGGACAGTCGGAACACTGAAGCTTTCTTT.

The table lists this clone with a count of one. The chain couples TRBV5-4 to TRBJ2-5; D is unclear. The V gene's germline CDR1 is SGHNT and CDR2 YYREEE (reference sequence). The CDR3 spans 15 residues. Trimming stripped 2 bases from V and 1 base from J, with 12 bases between. The CDR3 loop is CASSLNSGFQETQYF. DNA of the CDR3: TGTGCCAGCAGCTTAAACTCCGGATTCCAAGAGACCCAGTACTTC.

This chain uses TRBV11-2 with TRBJ2-1, with 8 nucleotides matching TRBD2. Looked up from germline, CDR1 is SGHAT and CDR2 is FQNNGV. V dropped 4 bases and J dropped 0; count of bases not matched to a gene: 2. The CDR3 has 15 amino acids. The CDR3 DNA reads as TGTGCCAGCAGCTGGAGCGGGAGCTCCTACAATGAGCAGTTCTTC. It codes for CASSWSGSSYNEQFF.

The rearrangement links TRBV10-2 to TRBJ1-1; D may be TRBD1 (5 bases). The CDR3 consists of 11 residues. The germline CDR1 and CDR2 sequences are WSHSY and SAAADI. V dropped 11 bases and J dropped 11 bases, with 18 bases sitting between them. CDR3 protein: CAVRDRVGAFF. In DNA, the CDR3 is TGCGCCGTCCGGGACCGCGTGGGGGCTTTCTTT.

The gene calls are TRBV2 and TRBJ2-7; D perhaps matches TRBD2 (5 bases). Trimming took off 4 bases at V and 2 bases at J, with 12 bases between the two ends. The CDR3 runs to 14 residues. Germline V lookup: CDR1 SNHLY, CDR2 FYNNEI. As DNA, the CDR3 is TGTGCCAGCAGTGGAGGGCCCCGGGCCTACGAGCAGTACTTC. This sequence encodes CASSGGPRAYEQYF.

This sequence joins TRBV10-2 and TRBJ2-2, with TRBD2 matching 8 bases. The CDR3 length is 17 residues. V lost 5 bases to trimming and J lost 5 bases; unmatched junction nucleotides: 13. From germline, CDR1 is WSHSY and CDR2 SAAADI. The CDR3 loop reads CASSFLLGGAFTGELFF. The CDR3 DNA reads as TGCGCCAGCAGTTTCTTGCTCGGGGGGGCGTTTACCGGGGAGCTGTTTTTT.

The V call is TRBV27, the J call TRBJ1-2; D is undetermined. The V gene lost 3 bases and the J gene lost 5 bases, with 16 bases spanning the gap. The CDR3 is 15 residues long. Germline values: CDR1 MNHEY, CDR2 SMNVEV (reference sequence). The CDR3 protein is CASSFNPDVGYGYTF. The CDR3, as DNA: TGTGCCAGCAGTTTCAACCCGGACGTTGGATATGGCTACACCTTC.

This clone appeared a few times. The rearrangement uses TRBV6-5 and TRBJ1-5, with a weak D call TRBD1 (6 bases). This CDR3 region has 15 residues. Trimming cost V 0 bases and J 5 bases, with 11 bases left between them. The germline V gene encodes CDR1 MNHEY and CDR2 SVGAGI. The CDR3 here is CASSYSRGPYQPQHF. Here the CDR3 DNA reads TGTGCCAGCAGTTACTCCAGGGGCCCTTATCAGCCCCAGCATTTT.

This clone was picked up a small number of times. This chain joins TRBV6-5 and TRBJ2-3, with TRBD2 identical over 8 bases. The junction had 6 bases not matched to a gene; V was cut back by 7 bases and J by 6 bases. The CDR3 spans 13 residues. Germline lookup yields CDR1 MNHEY and CDR2 SVGAGI. CDR3 amino acids: CASKAGGRDTQYF. The CDR3 DNA reads TGTGCCAGCAAGGCGGGAGGCAGGGATACGCAGTATTTT.

V usage is TRBV19 and J usage is TRBJ2-1, with a possible D match to TRBD1 (6 bases). V was pared by 9 bases and J by 2 bases, with 8 bases between. Germline lookup yields CDR1 LNHDA and CDR2 SQIVND (reference sequence). CDR3 length: 12 amino acids. Written as DNA, the CDR3 is TGTGCCAGCAGGGGACCCTACAATGAGCAGTTCTTC. Translated, it gives CASRGPYNEQFF.

This chain uses TRBV10-2 with TRBJ2-6; 7 nucleotides line up with TRBD2. CDR3 size: 16 residues. Germline V CDR1 and CDR2: WSHSY, SAAADI. V shed 7 bases, J shed 0 bases, and the junction held 6 bases outside the gene matches. The CDR3 region has the DNA TGCGCCAGCATCGGGACTACAGGCTCTGGGGCCAACGTCCTGACTTTC. Its protein is CASIGTTGSGANVLTF.

V usage is TRBV6-1 and J usage is TRBJ1-4; D might be TRBD1 (6 bases). This CDR3 region has 14 residues. Germline loops: CDR1 MNHNS, CDR2 SASEGT. V was pared by 4 bases and J by 2 bases, with 8 bases between. CDR3 nucleotide sequence: TGTGCCAGCAGTGGCAGGGGTACTAATGAAAAACTGTTTTTT. Translation: CASSGRGTNEKLFF.

The chain has TRBV2 and TRBJ2-7; no clear D gene. In germline, CDR1 is SNHLY, CDR2 FYNNEI. V was pared by 4 bases and J by 3 bases, with 4 bases between. CDR3 length: 11 residues. CDR3 residues: CASSAVYEQYF. The CDR3 DNA is TGTGCCAGCAGTGCAGTCTACGAGCAGTACTTC. Full variable domain (rest looked up from reference TRBV2 and TRBJ2-7): EPEVTQTPSHQVTQMGQEVILRCVPISNHLYFYWYRQILGQKVEFLVSFYNNEISEKSEIFDDQFSVERPDGSNFTLKIRSTKLEDSAMYFCASSAVYEQYFGPGTRLTVT.

The count of this clone is one. The chain employs TRBV5-6 and TRBJ1-4; D gene uncertain. Germline lookup yields CDR1 SGHDT and CDR2 YYEEEE. V was pared by 3 bases and J by 8 bases, with 23 bases between. The CDR3 runs 17 residues. CDR3 amino acids: CASSSSASGRRGEKLFF. In DNA form, the CDR3 reads TGTGCCAGCAGCTCCTCCGCCAGTGGGAGGAGAGGAGAAAAACTGTTTTTT.

The rearrangement uses TRBV5-4 and TRBJ2-1; D uncertain. Trimming shortened V by 3 bases and J by 5 bases, and 6 bases separated the two germline ends. The CDR3 totals 12 residues. Germline-derived CDR1 and CDR2 are SGHNT and YYREEE (reference sequence). For the CDR3, the DNA is TGTGCCAGCAGCTCAGATAACAATGAGCAGTTCTTC. Amino acids: CASSSDNNEQFF.

The rearrangement uses TRBV20-1 and TRBJ2-7; D remains unclear. The CDR3 covers 10 residues. Trimming cost V 6 bases and J 5 bases, with 8 bases left between them. The germline V gene encodes CDR1 DFQATT and CDR2 SNEGSKA (reference sequence). Written as DNA, the CDR3 is TGCAGTGCACCACCTAACGAGCAGTACGTC. This translates into CSAPPNEQYV.